Following are 21 T cell receptor beta chains from one sample sequenced in a study of a mutant IDH1 vaccine in newly diagnosed glioma. The antigens these receptors bind are not known. Time point noted: week 11, during vaccination. Vaccinated patients received 300 ug of mutant IDH1 20-mer peptide per dose, with topical imiquimod. The protocol was immunoSEQ multiplex PCR, while the TCRdb copy is restricted to in-frame clones and leaves out a portion. Among about 64,000 clones, 70% to 85% were seen once, and the ten largest hold around 8.2%. Sample: PBMCs, taken from a glioma patient whose treatment included an IDH1 peptide vaccine. These receptors were collected from a woman aged 45-59 years with glioma.

The V and J genes are TRBV14 and TRBJ2-7; D is uncertain. V lost 4 bases and J 5 bases, leaving 12 bases between the germline ends. The CDR3 is made up of 13 amino acids. Per the germline V gene, CDR1 is SGHDN and CDR2 is FVKESK. CDR3: CASSRGRWDEQYF. As DNA, the CDR3 is TGTGCCAGCAGCCGCGGACGCTGGGACGAGCAGTACTTC.

The rearrangement uses TRBV6-5 and TRBJ1-2; no clear D. Between the trimmed V and J ends, which lost 7 bases and 0 bases, there was a span of 12 bases. Germline lookup yields CDR1 MNHEY and CDR2 SVGAGI. This CDR3 comprises 14 residues. The CDR3 bases are TGTGCCAGCACCGACCGAGAAGCTAACTATGGCTACACCTTC. Protein sequence: CASTDREANYGYTF.

On this clone: The sample carries other DNA sequences with the same CDR3. V is TRBV29-1 and J is TRBJ1-2; no clear D. Germline loops: CDR1 SQVTM, CDR2 ANQGSEA. Trimming removed 2 bases at V and 4 bases at J, with 8 bases between. CDR3 length equals 12 residues. CDR3 region: CSVEQGSYGYTF. The CDR3 region has the DNA TGCAGCGTTGAACAAGGCAGCTATGGCTACACCTTC.

The chain joins TRBV9 to TRBJ1-6; 8 nucleotides line up with TRBD1. The CDR3 consists of 14 residues. V dropped 4 bases and J dropped 9; count of bases not matched to a gene: 6. Germline V gene sequence: CDR1 SGDLS, CDR2 YYNGEE. CDR3 sequence reads: CASSPGQETSPLHF. The CDR3 bases are TGTGCCAGCAGCCCGGGACAGGAAACTTCACCCCTCCACTTT.

This clone was found a few times. The chain combines TRBV6-4 with TRBJ1-2; D might be TRBD1 (6 bases). V lost 6 bases and J 4 bases, leaving 15 bases between the germline ends. The CDR3 has 14 residues. CDR1 MRHNA and CDR2 SNTAGT come from the germline V gene. The CDR3 loop reads CASSSTGSGYGYTF. In DNA, the CDR3 is TGTGCCAGCAGCTCTACAGGGAGCGGCTATGGCTACACCTTC.

The chain recombines TRBV7-2 with TRBJ1-5; perhaps TRBD1 as D (5 bases). The germline V gene has CDR1 SGHTA and CDR2 FQGNSA. The CDR3 length is 14 residues. Between the trimmed V and J ends, which lost 6 bases and 2 bases, there was a span of 11 bases. The CDR3 here is CASSGQGGNQPQHF. DNA of the CDR3: TGTGCCAGCAGTGGGCAGGGAGGCAATCAGCCCCAGCATTTT.

The chain couples TRBV14 to TRBJ2-1; TRBD2 is a possible D gene (6 bases). CDR1 is SGHDN, CDR2 FVKESK, per germline. The CDR3 length is 15 residues. V gave up 4 bases and J gave up 1 base, with 11 bases separating them. Here the CDR3 reads CASSLRGGSYNEQFF. DNA for the CDR3: TGTGCCAGCAGCCTTCGCGGAGGGTCCTACAATGAGCAGTTCTTC. Full variable domain (rest looked up from reference TRBV14 and TRBJ2-1): EAGVTQFPSHSVIEKGQTVTLRCDPISGHDNLYWYRRVMGKEIKFLLHFVKESKQDESGMPNNRFLAERTGGTYSTLKVQPAELEDSGVYFCASSLRGGSYNEQFFGPGTRLTVL.

V gene TRBV27 combines with J gene TRBJ2-7; 8 nucleotides align to TRBD1. Trimming at V came to 6 bases and at J to 3 bases, leaving 13 bases not matched to a gene. This CDR3 has 16 amino acids. CDR1 is MNHEY, CDR2 SMNVEV, per germline (reference sequence). The CDR3 nucleotides read TGTGCCAGCAGCCCACTCGGACAGGGCCCCCTCTACGAGCAGTACTTC. Translation: CASSPLGQGPLYEQYF.

The J gene is TRBJ2-5, the V gene TRBV30; TRBD1 aligns across 8 bases. J was trimmed by 2 bases and V by 2 bases; bases with no gene match: 7. This CDR3 is built from 15 residues. CDR1 GTSNPN and CDR2 SVGIG come from the germline V gene (reference sequence). The CDR3 region has the DNA TGTGCCTGGAGTTCCAGGGGGCTGGGGCAAGAGACCCAGTACTTC. Its translation: CAWSSRGLGQETQYF.

The chain recombines TRBV2 with TRBJ2-1; no clear D gene. Germline CDR1 and CDR2: SNHLY and FYNNEI. V lost 5 bases and J 7 bases, leaving 18 bases between the germline ends. The CDR3 length is 15 residues. For the CDR3, the DNA is TGTGCCAGCAGTCCAAATCGGCAGATTGGAAATGAGCAGTTCTTC. Protein: CASSPNRQIGNEQFF. Based on the CDR3 plus reference TRBV2 and TRBJ2-1, the full variable domain is EPEVTQTPSHQVTQMGQEVILRCVPISNHLYFYWYRQILGQKVEFLVSFYNNEISEKSEIFDDQFSVERPDGSNFTLKIRSTKLEDSAMYFCASSPNRQIGNEQFFGPGTRLTVL.

The CDR3 spells CAWSVRGWGYTF. CDR3 DNA sequence: TGTGCCTGGAGTGTCAGGGGTTGGGGCTACACCTTC. The chain is built from TRBV30 and TRBJ1-2, with D tentatively TRBD1 (6 bases). CDR1 is GTSNPN and CDR2 is SVGIG in the germline V gene (reference sequence). The CDR3 has 12 residues. V lost 0 bases and J lost 8, with 10 bases in between.

CDR3 region: CASSTSHRVHGYTF. CDR3 bases: TGTGCCAGCAGCACCTCCCACAGGGTACATGGCTACACCTTC. The chain links TRBV28 to TRBJ1-2, with D maybe TRBD1 (6 bases). V lost 6 bases and J lost 6, with 17 bases in between. From germline, CDR1 is MDHEN and CDR2 SYDVKM. The length of the CDR3 is 14 residues.

This clone was seen just once. The CDR3 DNA sequence: TGCGCCAGCAGCCTCCCCCCCACCGGGGAGCTGTTTTTT. This encodes CASSLPPTGELFF. The chain couples TRBV4-1 to TRBJ2-2; D not resolved. V dropped 4 bases and J dropped 4 bases, with 7 bases sitting between them. CDR1 and CDR2 from the germline V gene are MGHRA and YSYEKL. The CDR3 consists of 13 residues.

This clone was counted once. This chain connects TRBV29-1 to TRBJ2-1; TRBD1 aligns across 7 bases. Germline V gives CDR1 SQVTM, CDR2 ANQGSEA. This CDR3 region has 12 residues. V gave up 6 bases and J gave up 4 bases; unmatched junction bases: 3. The CDR3 loop reads CSVGTEYNEQFF. The CDR3, as DNA: TGCAGCGTCGGGACAGAATACAATGAGCAGTTCTTC.

The V and J genes are TRBV4-3 and TRBJ1-1; D uncertain. With 0 bases removed from V and 5 bases from J, the gap between germline ends came to 7 bases. CDR3 length: 13 residues. CDR1 and CDR2 (germline): LGHNA, YSLEER. Here the CDR3 DNA reads TGCGCCAGCAGCCAAGACGGTGTGACTGAAGCTTTCTTT. Translated: CASSQDGVTEAFF.

The genes are TRBV13 and TRBJ1-1, with D perhaps TRBD1 (5 bases). Germline V lookup: CDR1 PRHDT, CDR2 FYEKMQ (reference sequence). The CDR3 spans 16 residues. Trimming removed 0 bases at V and 0 bases at J, with 11 bases between. This chain's CDR3 is CASSLGHRGLNTEAFF. The DNA for the CDR3 is TGTGCCAGCAGCTTAGGCCATAGGGGACTGAACACTGAAGCTTTCTTT.

The chain joins TRBV18 to TRBJ2-1; TRBD1 is a possible D gene (8 bases). This CDR3 spans 15 amino acids. V lost 6 bases and J 1 base, leaving 13 bases between the germline ends. CDR1 and CDR2 (germline): KGHSH, LQKENI. The CDR3 spells CASSEQGGSYNEQFF. The DNA for the CDR3 is TGTGCCAGCTCGGAACAGGGGGGGTCCTACAATGAGCAGTTCTTC.

This chain joins TRBV2 and TRBJ1-4; 7 nucleotides line up with TRBD1. After removal of 5 bases from V and 7 bases from J, the junction contained 7 bases not matched to a gene. The CDR3 runs 14 residues. Germline CDR1 SNHLY, CDR2 FYNNEI. The CDR3 DNA follows: TGTGCCAGCAGTCCCGACAGGGCAGGTGAAAAACTGTTTTTT. It is translated as CASSPDRAGEKLFF.

This CDR3 reads CASRHRLGYEQYF. As DNA, the CDR3 is TGTGCCAGCAGGCATCGGCTGGGTTACGAGCAGTACTTC. The chain employs TRBV9 and TRBJ2-7; the D is unclear. Trimming cost V 5 bases and J 4 bases, with 13 bases left between them. The germline V gene encodes CDR1 SGDLS and CDR2 YYNGEE. This CDR3 region has 13 residues.

This clone came up once. This sequence joins TRBV7-2 and TRBJ2-7; 7 bases map to TRBD2. The CDR3 covers 15 residues. Germline-derived CDR1 and CDR2 are SGHTA and FQGNSA. J lost 1 base, V lost 6 bases, and 9 bases had no gene match. CDR3 region: CASSPREGLSYEQYF. Here the CDR3 DNA reads TGTGCCAGCAGTCCCAGGGAGGGGCTTTCCTACGAGCAGTACTTC.

The genes are TRBV19 and TRBJ1-1, with 8 nucleotides matching TRBD1. Trimming removed 5 bases from V and 5 bases from J; junction bases left unmatched: 13. CDR1 LNHDA and CDR2 SQIVND come from the germline V gene (reference sequence). This CDR3 is 16 amino acids long. The CDR3 region is CASSRYTRGLGTEAFF. The CDR3, as DNA: TGTGCCAGTAGTCGCTACACCAGGGGGCTAGGAACTGAAGCTTTCTTT.